This T cell receptor (beta chain) is drawn from a study of regulatory T cells in long-lasting Graves disease. Study outcomes and limitations: With persistent disease, TRBV28, TRBJ1-2 and TRBJ2-5 were the favored segments.

This clonotype was seen a handful of times. Its antigen is as yet unknown. CDR3-region Arm-PCR and iRepertoire HTBI primers produced the TCR beta libraries. TCRdb re-analysed the multiplex PCR reads in MiXCR, keeping a single row per CDR3 protein. Of a few hundred thousand distinct CDR3 sequences in the sample, about a sixth were seen once. Sample time point: newly diagnosed GD, antithyroid drugs for less than 3 months. Extracted PBMC RNA gave rise to the TCR library. The CDR3 covers 12 residues. CDR1 and CDR2 (germline): DFQATT, SNEGSKA (reference sequence). V gave up 4 bases and J gave up 14 bases, with 15 bases separating them. These data also formed part of another study, on T cells in Graves' hyperthyroidism and ophthalmopathy. That paper states: The diagnostic basis comprised clinical symptoms, serum thyroxine and TRAb, thyroid ultrasound and orbital computed tomography. A model of 13 V-J features distinguished ophthalmopathy from stable hyperthyroidism.

The chain links TRBV20-1 to TRBJ1-6, with a possible D match to TRBD1 (5 bases). The specimen comprised peripheral blood mononuclear cells (PBMCs), sampled at new diagnosis, from a patient treated with antithyroid drugs. This TCR was sampled from a woman younger than 35 with Graves disease. CDR3 DNA sequence: TGCAGTGCTACCCCAAGGGGAGGGACCCTCCACTTT. Amino acid sequence: CSATPRGGTLHF.